The 24 T cell receptor beta chains presented below share a single source sample, sequenced in a study of cytomegalovirus exposure and HLA in healthy donors. TCRdb's copy holds only in-frame clones and misses some; the assay was immunoSEQ multiplex PCR. Altogether about 220,000 clones are present, roughly 88% being singletons, with the ten largest covering over 13%. Sequenced material: PBMCs. These receptors originate from a woman aged 25 to 45 in good health and CMV-seropositive.

V usage is TRBV7-9 and J usage is TRBJ2-1, with TRBD2 as a possible D gene (5 bases). Deletions cut 2 bases from V and 0 bases from J, with 14 bases between. This CDR3 has 17 residues. The germline gives CDR1 SEHNR, CDR2 FQNEAQ (reference sequence). The CDR3 DNA follows: TGTGCCAGCAGCTTATCGAGCGGTCCTAACTCCTACAATGAGCAGTTCTTC. Amino acid sequence: CASSLSSGPNSYNEQFF. Looking up the rest from reference TRBV7-9 and TRBJ2-1 gives the full variable domain: DTGVSQNPRHKITKRGQNVTFRCDPISEHNRLYWYRQTLGQGPEFLTYFQNEAQLEKSRLLSDRFSAERPKGSFSTLEIQRTEQGDSAMYLCASSLSSGPNSYNEQFFGPGTRLTVL.

The chain employs TRBV18 and TRBJ2-5; weak D call: TRBD1 (5 bases). Germline V gene sequence: CDR1 KGHSH, CDR2 LQKENI. The CDR3 length is 15 residues. Trimming pared 1 base from V and 5 bases from J, leaving 14 bases between. CDR3 sequence reads: CASSPQSSGKETQYF. In nucleotides, the CDR3 is TGTGCCAGCTCACCACAGTCATCAGGGAAGGAGACCCAGTACTTC.

The rearrangement uses TRBV7-8 and TRBJ1-1; no reliable D call. CDR1 and CDR2 from the germline V gene are SGHVS and FQNEAQ. V lost 1 base and J lost 1, with 7 bases in between. The CDR3 totals 14 residues. CDR3 DNA sequence: TGTGCCAGCAGCTTAGATCCAGCGAACACTGAAGCTTTCTTT. This gives the protein CASSLDPANTEAFF.

This clone was seen only a few times. The chain combines TRBV30 with TRBJ2-7; TRBD1 agrees at 7 bases. The ends lost 4 bases at V and 0 bases at J; junction bases unmatched: 3. Germline V gene lookup returns CDR1 GTSNPN and CDR2 SVGIG (reference sequence). This CDR3 comprises 13 residues. CDR3 loop: CAWMTGSSYEQYF. CDR3 nucleotides: TGTGCCTGGATGACAGGGAGCTCCTACGAGCAGTACTTC.

This chain joins TRBV5-1 and TRBJ1-4, with TRBD1 matching over 10 bases. The germline V gene encodes CDR1 SGHRS and CDR2 YFSETQ. V was pared by 4 bases and J by 7 bases, with 10 bases of the junction left unmatched. The CDR3 is 16 amino acids. The CDR3 bases are TGCGCCAGCAGCATAGGGGACAGGGGAGCGGGTGAAAAACTGTTTTTT. Protein sequence: CASSIGDRGAGEKLFF. The full variable domain, rest sourced from reference TRBV5-1 and TRBJ1-4, is KAGVTQTPRYLIKTRGQQVTLSCSPISGHRSVSWYQQTPGQGLQFLFEYFSETQRNKGNFPGRFSGRQFSNSRSEMNVSTLELGDSALYLCASSIGDRGAGEKLFFGSGTQLSVL.

The chain joins TRBV21-1 to TRBJ1-5. TRBV21-1 is a listed pseudogene. The CDR3 is 14 amino acids. The DNA for the CDR3 is TGTGCCAGCAGCAAGGGACGGGGTCTCCAGCCCCAGCATTTT. Translation: CASSKGRGLQPQHF.

The chain links TRBV4-2 to TRBJ2-5; TRBD2 aligns across 11 bases. In germline, CDR1 is LGHNA, CDR2 YNFKEQ. The CDR3 totals 17 residues. V lost 1 base to trimming and J lost 3 bases; unmatched junction nucleotides: 7. CDR3 nucleotide sequence: TGTGCCAGCAGCCAAGTGCTAGCGGGAGGCCTCGAAGAGACCCAGTACTTC. Translated: CASSQVLAGGLEETQYF.

This clone was counted a few times. This sequence joins TRBV6-1 and TRBJ1-2; 7 nucleotides align to TRBD1. The J segment lost 6 bases and the V segment lost 6 bases, leaving 10 bases of the junction unmatched. This CDR3 is built from 14 residues. Germline V gene sequence: CDR1 MNHNS, CDR2 SASEGT. CDR3 protein: CASRYRDREDGYTF. The CDR3 DNA is TGTGCCAGCAGGTACCGTGACAGGGAGGATGGCTACACCTTC.

The CDR3 nucleotides are TGCGCCAGCAGCCGAAGCTTACAGGGGGCGACCTACGAGCAGTACTTC. It encodes CASSRSLQGATYEQYF. The chain recombines TRBV4-1 with TRBJ2-7, with 9 positions matching TRBD1. V was pared by 4 bases and J by 2 bases, with 9 bases of the junction left unmatched. Germline V lookup: CDR1 MGHRA, CDR2 YSYEKL. The CDR3 is 16 residues long.

This chain connects TRBV2 to TRBJ2-5, with 8 bases fitting TRBD2. Germline V gene lookup returns CDR1 SNHLY and CDR2 FYNNEI. CDR3 length equals 13 residues. V trimming: 10 bases; J trimming: 5 bases; junction bases outside the gene matches: 9. CDR3 amino acids: CATISGGSETQYF. CDR3 nucleotides: TGTGCCACCATCTCGGGGGGGTCGGAGACCCAGTACTTC.

The chain couples TRBV27 to TRBJ1-4; D gene uncertain. V was shortened by 3 bases and J by 7 bases, with 12 bases between the two germline ends. The CDR3 is 14 residues long. Germline CDR1 is MNHEY and CDR2 is SMNVEV (reference sequence). CDR3 sequence: CASSLEGPFEKLFF. The CDR3 region has the DNA TGTGCCAGCAGTTTGGAAGGCCCGTTTGAAAAACTGTTTTTT.

The chain combines TRBV30 with TRBJ1-2, with 7 bases fitting TRBD1. With 0 bases clipped from V and 2 bases from J, the junction kept 3 bases outside the gene matches. The germline gives CDR1 GTSNPN, CDR2 SVGIG (reference sequence). This CDR3 is built from 14 residues. The CDR3 nucleotides are TGTGCCTGGAGTGTAGACAGGGTGAACTATGGCTACACCTTC. Amino acids: CAWSVDRVNYGYTF.

The chain uses TRBV5-1 and TRBJ1-5; TRBD1 aligns across 10 bases. The V and J ends lost 5 bases and 4 bases, in that order; junction bases with no gene match: 6. The CDR3 length is 15 residues. Germline CDR1 is SGHRS and CDR2 is YFSETQ. DNA for the CDR3: TGCGCCAGCAGGCCGGGACAGGGGACAAATCAGCCCCAGCATTTT. It encodes CASRPGQGTNQPQHF.

This sequence joins TRBV6-6 and TRBJ1-5; a possible D gene is TRBD1 (5 bases). V gave up 6 bases and J gave up 5 bases, with 8 bases separating them. Germline V CDR1 and CDR2: MNHNY, SVGAGI (reference sequence). This CDR3 comprises 12 residues. Written as DNA, the CDR3 is TGTGCCAGCAGCCAGGGAGATCAGCCCCAGCATTTT. This translates into CASSQGDQPQHF.

The chain has TRBV6-1 and TRBJ2-7; 7 bases map to TRBD1. Germline V lookup: CDR1 MNHNS, CDR2 SASEGT. The junction had 6 bases not matched to a gene; V was cut back by 3 bases and J by 1 base. The CDR3 covers 15 residues. CDR3 sequence (DNA): TGTGCCAGCAGTGAGAACACAGGGGCTTCCTACGAGCAGTACTTC. Translating it yields CASSENTGASYEQYF.

The chain links TRBV29-1 to TRBJ1-2; D is unclear. CDR1 and CDR2 (germline): SQVTM, ANQGSEA. Trimming took 7 bases from V and 4 from J, leaving 16 bases between them. CDR3 length: 13 residues. CDR3 DNA: TGCAGCGCCGGACCGGGAAGCGCCTATGGCTACACCTTC. Protein product: CSAGPGSAYGYTF.

The gene calls are TRBV6-4 and TRBJ2-2; TRBD2 aligns across 8 bases. This CDR3 region has 15 residues. Per the germline V gene, CDR1 is MRHNA and CDR2 is SNTAGT. V shed 4 bases, J shed 6 bases, and the junction held 7 bases outside the gene matches. The DNA for the CDR3 is TGTGCCAGCAGTGCAGGGCGGGAGGAATCCGGGGAGCTGTTTTTT. It specifies CASSAGREESGELFF.

This chain joins TRBV28 and TRBJ2-7; D possibly corresponds to TRBD1 (5 bases). CDR1 is MDHEN, CDR2 SYDVKM, per germline. The CDR3 sequence is 11 residues long. Trimming left V 6 bases short and J 5 bases short, with 8 bases between. The CDR3 here is CASRWGHEQYF. The CDR3, as DNA: TGTGCCAGCAGGTGGGGCCACGAGCAGTACTTC.

The rearrangement links TRBV28 to TRBJ2-7; 8 nucleotides align to TRBD1. From germline, CDR1 is MDHEN and CDR2 SYDVKM. The CDR3 totals 18 residues. V trimming: 5 bases; J trimming: 1 base; junction bases outside the gene matches: 16. The CDR3 sequence is CASSPPDYQGAASYEQYF. CDR3 nucleotides: TGTGCCAGCAGTCCCCCCGATTACCAGGGGGCAGCTTCCTACGAGCAGTACTTC.

This sequence joins TRBV27 and TRBJ1-2, with TRBD1 matching 7 bases. The CDR3 sequence is 14 residues long. V gave up 5 bases and J gave up 2 bases; unmatched junction bases: 5. Per germline, CDR1 MNHEY and CDR2 SMNVEV (reference sequence). The CDR3 is CASSPSTGNYGYTF. In nucleotides, the CDR3 is TGTGCCAGCAGTCCCTCGACAGGGAACTATGGCTACACCTTC.

This chain links TRBV27 with TRBJ2-3; D may correspond to TRBD1 or TRBD2 (5 bases each). Germline V gives CDR1 MNHEY, CDR2 SMNVEV (reference sequence). Trimming removed 3 bases at V and 6 bases at J, with 13 bases between. This CDR3 comprises 14 residues. In DNA form, the CDR3 reads TGTGCCAGCAGTTTTACGAGGGGAGCGGATACGCAGTATTTT. This translates into CASSFTRGADTQYF.

This chain connects TRBV6-1 to TRBJ2-4; D is unresolved. The CDR3 consists of 14 residues. V lost 4 bases to trimming and J lost 8 bases, with 15 bases between them. Per the germline V gene, CDR1 is MNHNS and CDR2 is SASEGT. The CDR3 DNA is TGTGCCAGCAGTGTTAACGGGCCCCCTTACATTCAGTACTTC. This sequence encodes CASSVNGPPYIQYF.

V is TRBV15 and J is TRBJ2-7; 9 positions match TRBD1. Looked up from germline, CDR1 is LNHNV and CDR2 is YYDKDF (reference sequence). The V and J ends lost 5 bases and 5 bases, in that order; junction bases with no gene match: 19. The CDR3 extends over 18 amino acids. As DNA, the CDR3 is TGTGCCACCAGCGAAAGGGCCAGGACCGGGACAGGGTTCGACGAGCAGTACTTC. Residues: CATSERARTGTGFDEQYF.

The V gene is TRBV28, the J gene TRBJ2-2; 7 bases map to TRBD1. The J segment lost 0 bases and the V segment lost 6 bases, leaving 7 bases of the junction unmatched. CDR3 size: 16 residues. Germline loops: CDR1 MDHEN, CDR2 SYDVKM. CDR3 loop: CASRADRATNTGELFF. CDR3 bases: TGTGCCAGCAGGGCCGACAGGGCGACGAACACCGGGGAGCTGTTTTTT. Filled out from reference TRBV28 and TRBJ2-2, the complete variable domain reads DVKVTQSSRYLVKRTGEKVFLECVQDMDHENMFWYRQDPGLGLRLIYFSYDVKMKEKGDIPEGYSVSREKKERFSLILESASTNQTSMYLCASRADRATNTGELFFGEGSRLTVL.